This TCR beta chain was retrieved from a study of blood T cell repertoires in COVID-19. About the study: Nucleic acid was either cDNA or gDNA, and it came from T cells, B-cell-depleted T cells, or PBMCs.

As processed by the authors: Cell counts per sample came from amplifying reference gene primers. Sequenced by immunoSEQ multiplex PCR; TCRdb stores in-frame clones only, minus some. For V, J and clone size, that table is used; D and trimming come from the DNA. The data contain about 210,000 clones, 90% of them singletons. This study enrolled people aged about 18 to 90 from approximately 24 US geographic areas. Donors in Cohort 3 counted as recovered after two negative PCRs, clearance, or symptom resolution. V dropped 5 bases and J dropped 8 bases, with 16 bases sitting between them. This CDR3 comprises 14 residues. Germline V gives CDR1 SSHAT, CDR2 FNYEAQ (reference sequence).

This receptor was identified in a man under 40 who had recovered from COVID-19. The sample consisted of PBMCs or T cells enriched from blood (not recorded which). The chain uses TRBV7-7 and TRBJ2-1, with a possible D match to TRBD1 (6 bases). The CDR3 is CASSLQGPADEQFF. The CDR3, as DNA: TGTGCCAGCAGCCTACAGGGTCCGGCTGATGAGCAGTTCTTC. The full variable domain, in which reference TRBV7-7 and TRBJ2-1 provide the parts outside the CDR3, is GAGVSQSPRYKVTKRGQDVTLRCDPISSHATLYWYQQALGQGPEFLTYFNYEAQPDKSGLPSDRFSAERPEGSISTLTIQRTEQRDSAMYRCASSLQGPADEQFFGPGTRLTVL.